This T cell receptor beta chain comes out of a study of shared clonotypes between healthy human individuals. Deletions cut 2 bases from V and 3 bases from J, with 14 bases between. Germline loops: CDR1 MNHEY, CDR2 SMNVEV (reference sequence). The CDR3 is 16 amino acids. TCRdb's table, derived via immunoSEQ multiplex PCR, lists solely in-frame clones and lacks some. The table lists about 110,000 clones, around 68% of them singletons. This TCR was sampled from a woman aged 25 to 45 in good health. The rearrangement links TRBV27 to TRBJ2-1, with D possibly called TRBD1 or TRBD2 (6 bases each). The sequenced sample was memory CD8+ T cells sorted from blood. Subset given: CD45RO+ cells pooled with CCR7-negative TemRA cells. Written as DNA, the CDR3 is TGTGCCAGCAGTTTACGGGGCGGGACATACTACAATGAGCAGTTCTTC. This encodes CASSLRGGTYYNEQFF.